The rows below give T cell receptor beta chains drawn from one sample of a study of shared clonotypes between healthy human individuals. Assay used: immunoSEQ multiplex PCR; TCRdb lists only in-frame clones, some missing. The table records 600,000 to 700,000 clones, about 80% of them present only once. Sequencing used memory CD4+ T cells sorted from blood. The source of these receptors is a woman in her 30s in good health. The CDR3 runs from the conserved cysteine through the conserved F or W. D genes are given only for firm matches. Size is stated for part of the rows, as once, few or many counts, or as a class when the clone is expanded.

.	TRBJ2-7	TRBD2	TRBV6-6	CASSYSSGRSYEQYF	TGTGCCAGCAGTTATTCCAGCGGGAGGTCCTACGAGCAGTACTTC
.	TRBJ1-5	.	TRBV10-3	CAIGGSQPQHF	TGTGCCATCGGAGGTAGCCAGCCCCAGCATTTT
.	TRBJ1-4	TRBD1	TRBV25-1	CATSAGGDEKLFF	TGTGCTACCAGTGCAGGGGGTGATGAAAAACTGTTTTTT
.	TRBJ1-2	.	TRBV5-1	CASSARNDGYTF	TGCGCCAGCAGTGCCCGGAATGATGGCTACACCTTC
.	TRBJ1-2	TRBD1	TRBV7-2	CASSLSRGQGGYTF	TGTGCCAGCAGCTTAAGCAGGGGGCAGGGTGGCTACACCTTC
.	TRBJ2-3	TRBD1	TRBV6-4	CASSAQGSDTQYF	TGTGCCAGCAGTGCACAGGGGTCCGATACGCAGTATTTT
.	TRBJ1-5	.	TRBV4-1	CASSQGRWRGGSNQPQHF	TGCGCCAGCAGCCAAGGACGGTGGCGGGGTGGGAGCAATCAGCCCCAGCATTTT
few	TRBJ2-5	.	TRBV4-1	CASRSSDQETQYF	TGCGCCAGCAGATCTTCAGACCAAGAGACCCAGTACTTC
.	TRBJ2-1	.	TRBV27	CASSLSQAVYEQFF	TGTGCCAGCAGTTTATCCCAAGCCGTCTATGAGCAGTTCTTC
.	TRBJ1-1	.	TRBV15	CATSRDPNTEAFF	TGTGCCACCAGCAGAGATCCAAACACTGAAGCTTTCTTT
.	TRBJ2-7	.	TRBV5-5	CASSLVIDPEGEQYF	TGTGCCAGCAGCTTGGTGATCGACCCGGAGGGGGAGCAGTACTTC
.	TRBJ1-1	.	TRBV18	CASSPEQGGTEAFF	TGTGCCAGCTCACCTGAACAGGGAGGCACTGAAGCTTTCTTT
once	TRBJ1-5	.	TRBV27	CASSLLWDGDSPQHF	TGTGCCAGCAGTTTACTTTGGGACGGGGATTCGCCCCAGCATTTT
.	TRBJ1-2	.	TRBV7-2	CASSLFWSNHGYTF	TGTGCCAGCAGCTTATTTTGGTCAAACCATGGCTACACCTTC
.	TRBJ2-5	.	TRBV5-1	CASSNEETQYF	TGCGCCAGCAGCAACGAGGAGACCCAGTACTTC
.	TRBJ2-3	.	TRBV28	CASSTDGTDTQYF	TGTGCCAGCAGTACGGATGGTACAGATACGCAGTATTTT
once	TRBJ1-1	.	TRBV28	CASSNGGFVRNTEAFF	TGTGCCAGCAGCAACGGGGGCTTCGTGAGGAACACTGAAGCTTTCTTT
few	TRBJ1-2	TRBD1	TRBV6-6	CASSDPGGGYTF	TGTGCCAGCAGCGATCCAGGGGGTGGCTACACCTTC
.	TRBJ1-5	.	TRBV6-1	CASSDFLAGLQPQHF	TGTGCCAGCAGTGATTTTTTGGCAGGTCTTCAGCCCCAGCATTTT
.	TRBJ1-5	TRBD1	TRBV10-3	CAISESSGGHQPQHF	TGTGCCATCAGTGAGTCATCAGGGGGCCATCAGCCCCAGCATTTT
.	TRBJ1-2	.	TRBV5-1	CASSLDLGRGDGYTF	TGCGCCAGCAGCCTGGATCTGGGGCGCGGGGATGGCTACACCTTC
.	TRBJ2-1	.	TRBV6-5	CASSDLSDSPNEQFF	TGTGCCAGCAGTGACTTATCGGACAGTCCCAATGAGCAGTTCTTC
.	TRBJ2-2	.	TRBV5-1	CASSLQRELFF	TGCGCCAGCAGCCTCCAACGGGAGCTGTTTTTT
many	TRBJ1-2	TRBD1	TRBV28	CASRPGQEETLGYTF	TGTGCCAGCAGACCCGGACAGGAGGAGACTTTGGGCTACACCTTC
.	TRBJ1-5	TRBD1	TRBV2	CASSPTGGNQPQHF	TGTGCCAGCAGCCCGACAGGGGGTAATCAGCCCCAGCATTTT
.	TRBJ2-1	.	TRBV10-3	CAISGLEAYNEQFF	TGTGCCATCAGTGGCCTGGAGGCTTACAATGAGCAGTTCTTC
.	TRBJ2-5	TRBD2	TRBV5-1	CASSSGTSGEETQYF	TGCGCCAGCAGCTCCGGGACTAGCGGTGAAGAGACCCAGTACTTC
.	TRBJ2-7	.	TRBV5-1	CASSLGQQIYEQYF	TGCGCCAGCAGCTTGGGTCAGCAGATATACGAGCAGTACTTC
.	TRBJ2-7	.	TRBV5-1	CASSLGFSGRSSYEQYF	TGCGCCAGCAGCTTGGGTTTCTCGGGCCGGAGCTCCTACGAGCAGTACTTC
once	TRBJ2-7	TRBD2	TRBV28	CASSSGGSLNEQYF	TGTGCCAGCAGTTCGGGCGGGAGTCTAAACGAGCAGTACTTC
.	TRBJ2-1	TRBD2	TRBV14	CASSPPGLAGVGEFF	TGTGCCAGCAGCCCTCCGGGACTAGCGGGAGTTGGGGAGTTCTTC
.	TRBJ2-7	TRBD2	TRBV25-1	CASSVSSGSSYEQYF	TGTGCCAGCAGTGTATCTAGCGGGAGCTCCTACGAGCAGTACTTC
.	TRBJ2-7	TRBD1	TRBV5-4	CASRQDRADWYEQYF	TGTGCCAGCAGACAAGACAGGGCGGATTGGTACGAGCAGTACTTC
.	TRBJ1-1	TRBD1	TRBV29-1	CSVAGGNTEAFF	TGCAGCGTGGCAGGGGGGAACACTGAAGCTTTCTTT
.	TRBJ2-1	.	TRBV28	CASSLNKLGSSYNEQFF	TGTGCCAGCAGTTTAAACAAACTAGGTAGCTCCTACAATGAGCAGTTCTTC
few	TRBJ2-3	TRBD2	TRBV28	CASKLRVAGITDTQYF	TGTGCCAGCAAATTAAGGGTAGCGGGGATCACAGATACGCAGTATTTT
.	TRBJ1-3	.	TRBV2	CASSNSRVAGNTIYF	TGTGCCAGCAGTAACAGCAGGGTAGCTGGAAACACCATATATTTT
.	TRBJ2-5	TRBD1	TRBV29-1	CSVAGTGGETQYF	TGCAGCGTTGCCGGGACAGGGGGGGAGACCCAGTACTTC
few	TRBJ2-1	TRBD1	TRBV15	CATSRDDRGLGSEQFF	TGTGCCACCAGCAGAGATGACAGGGGGCTTGGGAGTGAGCAGTTCTTC
.	TRBJ2-5	.	TRBV14	CASSQVSAGLETQYF	TGTGCCAGCAGCCAAGTTTCGGCAGGGTTAGAGACCCAGTACTTC
.	TRBJ2-1	TRBD2	TRBV11-3	CASSRGTSGNNEQFF	TGTGCCAGCAGCCGAGGGACTAGCGGGAACAATGAGCAGTTCTTC
.	TRBJ2-5	.	TRBV28	CASSGANRETQYF	TGTGCCAGCAGCGGGGCGAATCGGGAGACCCAGTACTTC
.	TRBJ1-1	.	TRBV18	CASSPAANTEAFF	TGTGCCAGCTCACCAGCAGCGAACACTGAAGCTTTCTTT
many	TRBJ2-3	.	TRBV28	CASTPATAGTDTQYF	TGTGCCAGCACCCCCGCGACAGCGGGCACAGATACGCAGTATTTT
.	TRBJ2-3	.	TRBV7-9	CASSLSTYQATDTQYF	TGTGCCAGCAGCTTATCCACCTATCAAGCTACAGATACGCAGTATTTT
.	TRBJ1-1	TRBD1	TRBV7-6	CASSSARQGAFF	TGTGCCAGCAGCTCGGCGAGACAGGGGGCTTTCTTT
.	TRBJ1-5	.	TRBV10-3	CATNSEGSNQPQHF	TGTGCCACCAACTCGGAGGGGAGCAATCAGCCCCAGCATTTT
.	TRBJ2-3	.	TRBV5-1	CASSLAPGADTQYF	TGCGCCAGCAGCTTGGCCCCGGGCGCAGATACGCAGTATTTT
.	TRBJ1-1	TRBD1	TRBV28	CASSRGGEVNTEAFF	TGTGCCAGCAGCCGAGGGGGCGAGGTGAACACTGAAGCTTTCTTT
.	TRBJ2-7	.	TRBV9	CASSVEGSSYEQYF	TGTGCCAGCAGCGTAGAGGGCAGCTCCTACGAGCAGTACTTC